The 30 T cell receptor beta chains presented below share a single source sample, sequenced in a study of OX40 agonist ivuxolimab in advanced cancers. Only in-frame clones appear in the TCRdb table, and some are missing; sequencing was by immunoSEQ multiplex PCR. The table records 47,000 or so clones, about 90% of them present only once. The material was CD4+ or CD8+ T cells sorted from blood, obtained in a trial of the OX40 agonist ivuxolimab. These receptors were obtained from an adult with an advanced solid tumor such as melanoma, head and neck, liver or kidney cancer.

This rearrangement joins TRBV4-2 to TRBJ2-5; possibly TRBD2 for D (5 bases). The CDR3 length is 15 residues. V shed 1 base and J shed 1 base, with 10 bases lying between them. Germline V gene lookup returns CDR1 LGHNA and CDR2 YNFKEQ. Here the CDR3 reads CASSQAIGVQETQYF. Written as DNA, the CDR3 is TGTGCCAGCAGCCAAGCTATCGGGGTCCAAGAGACCCAGTACTTC.

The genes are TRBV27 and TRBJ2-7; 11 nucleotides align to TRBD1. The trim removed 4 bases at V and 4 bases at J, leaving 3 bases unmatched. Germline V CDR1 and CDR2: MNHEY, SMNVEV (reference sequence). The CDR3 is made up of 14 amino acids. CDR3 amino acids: CASSYGQGAYEQYF. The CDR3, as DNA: TGTGCCAGCAGTTACGGACAGGGGGCGTACGAGCAGTACTTC.

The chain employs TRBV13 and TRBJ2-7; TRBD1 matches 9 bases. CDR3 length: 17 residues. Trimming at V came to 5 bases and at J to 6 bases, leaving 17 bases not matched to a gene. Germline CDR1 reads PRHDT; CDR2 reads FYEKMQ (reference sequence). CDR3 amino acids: CASSGPGTGRRDGEQYF. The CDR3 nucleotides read TGTGCCAGCAGCGGACCCGGGACAGGGAGAAGGGATGGCGAGCAGTACTTC.

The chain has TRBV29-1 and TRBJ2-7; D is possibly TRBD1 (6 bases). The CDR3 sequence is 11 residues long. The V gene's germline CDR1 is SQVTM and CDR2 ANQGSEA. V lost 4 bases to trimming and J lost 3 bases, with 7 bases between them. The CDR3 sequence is CSVGGLYEQYF. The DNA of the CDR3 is TGCAGCGTTGGGGGGCTCTACGAGCAGTACTTC.

The CDR3 sequence is CASSSSGFSIDNEQFF. The CDR3 region has the DNA TGTGCCAGCAGTTCCTCGGGGTTTTCAATCGACAATGAGCAGTTCTTC. V usage is TRBV7-9 and J usage is TRBJ2-1; D may be TRBD2 (5 bases). The V gene lost 6 bases and the J gene lost 5 bases, with 20 bases spanning the gap. Germline V gives CDR1 SEHNR, CDR2 FQNEAQ (reference sequence). The CDR3 consists of 16 residues.

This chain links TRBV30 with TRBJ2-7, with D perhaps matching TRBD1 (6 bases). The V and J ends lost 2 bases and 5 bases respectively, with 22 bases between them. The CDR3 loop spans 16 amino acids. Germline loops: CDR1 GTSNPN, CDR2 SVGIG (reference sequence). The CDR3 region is CAWSLPWGPRGDEQYF. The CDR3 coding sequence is TGTGCCTGGAGTCTACCCTGGGGACCCAGGGGAGACGAGCAGTACTTC.

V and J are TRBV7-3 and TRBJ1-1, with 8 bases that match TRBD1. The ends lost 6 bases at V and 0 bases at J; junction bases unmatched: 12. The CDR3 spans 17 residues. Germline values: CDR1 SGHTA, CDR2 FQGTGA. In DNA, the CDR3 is TGTGCCAGCAGTGTTACAGGGGGAATCTTTATGAACACTGAAGCTTTCTTT. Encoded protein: CASSVTGGIFMNTEAFF.

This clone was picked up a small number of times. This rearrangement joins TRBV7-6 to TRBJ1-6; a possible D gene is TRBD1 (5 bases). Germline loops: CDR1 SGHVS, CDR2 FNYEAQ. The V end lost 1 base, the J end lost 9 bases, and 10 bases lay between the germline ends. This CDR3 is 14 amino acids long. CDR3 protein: CASSLDGAGSPLHF. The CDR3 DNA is TGTGCCAGCAGCTTAGATGGGGCAGGTTCACCCCTCCACTTT.

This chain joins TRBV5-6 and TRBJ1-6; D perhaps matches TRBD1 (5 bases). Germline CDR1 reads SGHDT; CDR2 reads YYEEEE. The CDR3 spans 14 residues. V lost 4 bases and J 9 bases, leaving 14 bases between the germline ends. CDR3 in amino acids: CASSPGDGGSPLHF. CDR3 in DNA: TGTGCCAGCAGCCCGGGGGACGGGGGTTCACCCCTCCACTTT. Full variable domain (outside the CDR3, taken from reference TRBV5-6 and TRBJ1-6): DAGVTQSPTHLIKTRGQQVTLRCSPKSGHDTVSWYQQALGQGPQFIFQYYEEEERQRGNFPDRFSGHQFPNYSSELNVNALLLGDSALYLCASSPGDGGSPLHFGNGTRLTVT.

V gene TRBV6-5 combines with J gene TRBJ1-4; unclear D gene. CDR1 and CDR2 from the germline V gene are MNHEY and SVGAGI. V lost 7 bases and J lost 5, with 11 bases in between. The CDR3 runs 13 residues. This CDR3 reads CASTPRLNEKLFF. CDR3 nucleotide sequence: TGTGCCAGCACCCCGAGGCTGAATGAAAAACTGTTTTTT.

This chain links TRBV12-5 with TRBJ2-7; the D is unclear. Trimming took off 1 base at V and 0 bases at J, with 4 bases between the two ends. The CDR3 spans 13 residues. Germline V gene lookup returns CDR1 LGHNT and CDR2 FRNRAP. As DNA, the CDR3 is TGTGCTAGTGGTTTGGGAGCCTCCTACGAGCAGTACTTC. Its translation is CASGLGASYEQYF.

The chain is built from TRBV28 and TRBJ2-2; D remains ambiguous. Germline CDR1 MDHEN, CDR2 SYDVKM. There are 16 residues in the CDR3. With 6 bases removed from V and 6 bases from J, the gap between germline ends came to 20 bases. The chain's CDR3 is CASSIQFGLPAGELFF. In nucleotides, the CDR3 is TGTGCCAGCAGCATCCAATTCGGCCTTCCCGCCGGGGAGCTGTTTTTT. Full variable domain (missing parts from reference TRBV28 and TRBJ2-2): DVKVTQSSRYLVKRTGEKVFLECVQDMDHENMFWYRQDPGLGLRLIYFSYDVKMKEKGDIPEGYSVSREKKERFSLILESASTNQTSMYLCASSIQFGLPAGELFFGEGSRLTVL.

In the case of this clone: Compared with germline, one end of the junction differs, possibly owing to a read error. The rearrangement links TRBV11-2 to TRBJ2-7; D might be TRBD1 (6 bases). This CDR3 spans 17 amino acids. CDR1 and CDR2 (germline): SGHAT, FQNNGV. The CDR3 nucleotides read TGTGCCAGCAGCCTAGAATTTAACAGGGTGAGGGACTACGAGCAGTACTTC. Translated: CASSLEFNRVRDYEQYF. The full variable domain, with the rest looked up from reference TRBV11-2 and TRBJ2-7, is EAGVAQSPRYKIIEKRQSVAFWCNPISGHATLYWYQQILGQGPKLLIQFQNNGVVDDSQLPKDRFSAERLKGVDSTLKIQPAKLEDSAVYLCASSLEFNRVRDYEQYFGPGTRLTVT.

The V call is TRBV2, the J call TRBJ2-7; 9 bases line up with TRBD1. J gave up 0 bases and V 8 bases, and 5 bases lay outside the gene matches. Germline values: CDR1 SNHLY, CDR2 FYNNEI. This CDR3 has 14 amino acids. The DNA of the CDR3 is TGTGCCAGCCCTGGACAGGGGAGCTCCTACGAGCAGTACTTC. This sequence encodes CASPGQGSSYEQYF.

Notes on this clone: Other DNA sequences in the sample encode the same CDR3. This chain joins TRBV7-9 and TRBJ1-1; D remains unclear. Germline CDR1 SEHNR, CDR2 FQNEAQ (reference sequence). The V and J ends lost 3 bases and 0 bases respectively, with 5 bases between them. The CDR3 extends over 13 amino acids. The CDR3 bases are TGTGCCAGCAGCTTGCAGCTGAACACTGAAGCTTTCTTT. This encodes CASSLQLNTEAFF.

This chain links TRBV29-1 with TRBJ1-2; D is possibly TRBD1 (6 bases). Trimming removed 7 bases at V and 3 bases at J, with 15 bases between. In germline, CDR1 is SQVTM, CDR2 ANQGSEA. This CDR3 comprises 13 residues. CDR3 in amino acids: CSGYRDSHYGYTF. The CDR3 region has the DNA TGCAGCGGGTACAGGGACTCTCACTATGGCTACACCTTC.

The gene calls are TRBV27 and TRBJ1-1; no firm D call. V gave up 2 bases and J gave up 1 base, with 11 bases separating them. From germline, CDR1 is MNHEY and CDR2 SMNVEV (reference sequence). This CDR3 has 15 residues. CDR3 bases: TGTGCCAGCAGTTTAACATACTTGAGGAACACTGAAGCTTTCTTT. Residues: CASSLTYLRNTEAFF.

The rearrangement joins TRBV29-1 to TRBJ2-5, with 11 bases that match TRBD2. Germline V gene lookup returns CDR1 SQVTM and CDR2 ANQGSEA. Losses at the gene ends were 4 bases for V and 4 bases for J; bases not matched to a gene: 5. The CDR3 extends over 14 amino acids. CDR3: CSVGLAGGPETQYF. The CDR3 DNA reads TGCAGCGTTGGGCTAGCGGGGGGCCCAGAGACCCAGTACTTC.

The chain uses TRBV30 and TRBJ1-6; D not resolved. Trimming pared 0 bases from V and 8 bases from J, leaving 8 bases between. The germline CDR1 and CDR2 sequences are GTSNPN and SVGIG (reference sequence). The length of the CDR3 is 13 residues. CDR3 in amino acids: CAWSVFGDSPLHF. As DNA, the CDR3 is TGTGCCTGGAGTGTATTTGGGGATTCACCCCTCCACTTT.

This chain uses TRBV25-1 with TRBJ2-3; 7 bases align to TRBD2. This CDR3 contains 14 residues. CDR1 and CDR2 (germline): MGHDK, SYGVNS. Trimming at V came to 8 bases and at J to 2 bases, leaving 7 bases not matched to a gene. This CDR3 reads CASGGGFVTDTQYF. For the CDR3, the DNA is TGTGCCAGCGGGGGGGGTTTCGTCACAGATACGCAGTATTTT.

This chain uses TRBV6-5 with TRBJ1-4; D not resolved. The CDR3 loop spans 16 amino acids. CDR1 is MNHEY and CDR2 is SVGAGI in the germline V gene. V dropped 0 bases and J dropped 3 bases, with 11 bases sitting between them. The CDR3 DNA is TGTGCCAGCAGTTACTCATCGGACGGTCCTAATGAAAAACTGTTTTTT. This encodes CASSYSSDGPNEKLFF.

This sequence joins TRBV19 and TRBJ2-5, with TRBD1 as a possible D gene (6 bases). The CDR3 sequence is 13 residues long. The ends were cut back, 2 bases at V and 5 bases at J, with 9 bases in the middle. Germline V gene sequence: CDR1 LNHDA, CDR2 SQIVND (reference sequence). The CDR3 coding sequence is TGTGCCAGTAGTATACGTGGGGGCGAGACCCAGTACTTC. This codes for CASSIRGGETQYF.

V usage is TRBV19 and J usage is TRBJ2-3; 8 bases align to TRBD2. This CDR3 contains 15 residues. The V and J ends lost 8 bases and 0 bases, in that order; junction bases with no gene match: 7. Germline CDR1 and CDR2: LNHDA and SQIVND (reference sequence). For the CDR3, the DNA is TGTGCCAGTGGGTTGACTAGCGCGAGCACAGATACGCAGTATTTT. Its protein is CASGLTSASTDTQYF. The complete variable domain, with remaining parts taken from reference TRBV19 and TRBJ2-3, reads DGGITQSPKYLFRKEGQNVTLSCEQNLNHDAMYWYRQDPGQGLRLIYYSQIVNDFQKGDIAEGYSVSREKKESFPLTVTSAQKNPTAFYLCASGLTSASTDTQYFGPGTRLTVL.

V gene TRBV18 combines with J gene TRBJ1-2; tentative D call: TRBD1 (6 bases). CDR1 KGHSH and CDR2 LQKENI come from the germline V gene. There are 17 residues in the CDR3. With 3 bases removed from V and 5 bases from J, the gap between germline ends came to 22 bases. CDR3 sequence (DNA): TGTGCCAGCTCACCTTCACAGGGAGCGGGCCTTACTTATGGCTACACCTTC. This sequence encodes CASSPSQGAGLTYGYTF.

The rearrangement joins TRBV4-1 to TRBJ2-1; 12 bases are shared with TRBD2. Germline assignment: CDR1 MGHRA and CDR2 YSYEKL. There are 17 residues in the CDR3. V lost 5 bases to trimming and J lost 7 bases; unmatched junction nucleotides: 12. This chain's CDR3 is CASSASSLAGGRNEQFF. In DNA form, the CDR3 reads TGCGCCAGCAGCGCTTCCTCACTAGCGGGGGGAAGGAATGAGCAGTTCTTC.

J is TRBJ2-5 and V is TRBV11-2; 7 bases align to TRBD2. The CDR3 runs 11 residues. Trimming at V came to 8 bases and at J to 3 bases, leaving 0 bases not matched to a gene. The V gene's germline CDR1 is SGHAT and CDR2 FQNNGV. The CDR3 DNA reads TGTGCCAGCGGGGGGGAAGAGACCCAGTACTTC. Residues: CASGGEETQYF.

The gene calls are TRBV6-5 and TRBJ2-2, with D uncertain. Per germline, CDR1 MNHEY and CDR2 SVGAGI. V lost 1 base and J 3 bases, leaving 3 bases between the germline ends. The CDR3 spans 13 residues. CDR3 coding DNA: TGTGCCAGCAGTTACTGGGACACCGGGGAGCTGTTTTTT. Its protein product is CASSYWDTGELFF.

The CDR3 coding sequence is TGCGCCAGCAGTATGGACAGCGCCTACGAGCAGTACTTC. It translates to CASSMDSAYEQYF. This chain uses TRBV10-2 with TRBJ2-7, with a tentative D call TRBD1 (6 bases). Per the germline V gene, CDR1 is WSHSY and CDR2 is SAAADI. Trimming pared 5 bases from V and 2 bases from J, leaving 10 bases between. The CDR3 is made up of 13 amino acids.

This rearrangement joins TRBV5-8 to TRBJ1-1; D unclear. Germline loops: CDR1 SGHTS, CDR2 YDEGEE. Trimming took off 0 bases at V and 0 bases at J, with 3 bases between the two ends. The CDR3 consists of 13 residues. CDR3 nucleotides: TGTGCCAGCAGCTTGGTTTTGAACACTGAAGCTTTCTTT. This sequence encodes CASSLVLNTEAFF.

The CDR3 region is CAWSRRDRYNEQFF. In DNA, the CDR3 is TGTGCCTGGAGTAGAAGGGACAGGTACAATGAGCAGTTCTTC. This rearrangement joins TRBV30 to TRBJ2-1; 8 positions agree with TRBD1. CDR3 size: 14 residues. The V and J ends lost 2 bases and 4 bases, in that order; junction bases with no gene match: 4. Looked up from germline, CDR1 is GTSNPN and CDR2 is SVGIG (reference sequence).